The clone carrying this T cell receptor beta chain was detected only a few times. Its cognate antigen is unknown. These data originate in a study of T cells after yellow fever vaccination. Across the study: Researchers used SMART-Seq v4 Ultra Low Input to prepare fractions that had low cell numbers.

General study results and limits: Faster peaking, at day 5 versus 15, marked a secondary response that was weaker. Overlap between CD4 and CD8 compartments was detected for a small share of clonotypes. Re-detected after boosting: most primary clones, 96% of CD4 and 80% to 90% of CD8.

Trimming left V 5 bases short and J 7 bases short, with 14 bases between. Germline CDR1 SGHTA, CDR2 FQGNSA. The CDR3 has 14 amino acids. Each CDR3 protein gets one entry after TCRdb re-called the 5' RACE reads with MiXCR. The table shows about 350,000 distinct CDR3 sequences, with approximately 10% occurring only once. The sequence derives from a man younger than 35 who received the YFV17D yellow fever vaccine. The genes are TRBV7-2 and TRBJ2-2; D is uncertain. The material was PBMCs, obtained on the day of the first yellow fever vaccination. The CDR3 loop reads CASSAVLFGGELFF. The CDR3 nucleotides are TGTGCCAGCAGCGCGGTGTTGTTCGGCGGGGAGCTGTTTTTT.